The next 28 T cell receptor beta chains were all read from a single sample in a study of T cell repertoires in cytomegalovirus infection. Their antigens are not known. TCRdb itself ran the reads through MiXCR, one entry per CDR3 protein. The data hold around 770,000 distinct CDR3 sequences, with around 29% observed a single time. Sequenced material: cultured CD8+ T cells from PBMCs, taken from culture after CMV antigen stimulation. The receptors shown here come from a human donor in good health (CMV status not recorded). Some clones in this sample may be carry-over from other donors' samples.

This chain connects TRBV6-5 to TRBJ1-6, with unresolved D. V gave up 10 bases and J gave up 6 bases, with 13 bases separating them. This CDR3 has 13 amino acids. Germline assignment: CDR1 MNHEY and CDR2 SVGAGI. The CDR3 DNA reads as TGTGCCACCCTTCCGGAGTTTAATTCACCCCTCCACTTT. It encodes CATLPEFNSPLHF.

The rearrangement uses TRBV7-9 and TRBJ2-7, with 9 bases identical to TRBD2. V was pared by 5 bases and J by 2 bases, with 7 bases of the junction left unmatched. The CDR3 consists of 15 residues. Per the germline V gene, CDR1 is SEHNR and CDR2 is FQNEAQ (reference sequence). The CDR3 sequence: CASSVLAGRTYEQYF. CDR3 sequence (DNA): TGTGCCAGCAGCGTGCTAGCGGGGAGAACCTACGAGCAGTACTTC.

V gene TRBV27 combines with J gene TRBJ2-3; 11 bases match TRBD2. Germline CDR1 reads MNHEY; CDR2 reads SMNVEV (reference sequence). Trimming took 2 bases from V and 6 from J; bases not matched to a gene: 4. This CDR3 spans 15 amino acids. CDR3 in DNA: TGTGCCAGCAGTTTACCTAGCGGGGGGCGGGATACGCAGTATTTT. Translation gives CASSLPSGGRDTQYF.

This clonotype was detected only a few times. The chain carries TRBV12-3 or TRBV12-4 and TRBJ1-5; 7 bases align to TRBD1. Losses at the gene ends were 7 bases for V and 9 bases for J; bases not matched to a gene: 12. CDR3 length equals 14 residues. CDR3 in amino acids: CASTHGQAWGPQHF. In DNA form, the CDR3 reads TGTGCCAGCACCCACGGACAGGCCTGGGGGCCCCAGCATTTT.

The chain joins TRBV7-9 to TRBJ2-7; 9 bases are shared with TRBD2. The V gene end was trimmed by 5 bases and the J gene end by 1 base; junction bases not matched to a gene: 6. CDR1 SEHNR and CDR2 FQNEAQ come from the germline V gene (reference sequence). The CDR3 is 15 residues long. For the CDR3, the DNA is TGTGCCAGCAGCCGGGCGGGGGGGGGATCCTACGAGCAGTACTTC. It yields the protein CASSRAGGGSYEQYF.

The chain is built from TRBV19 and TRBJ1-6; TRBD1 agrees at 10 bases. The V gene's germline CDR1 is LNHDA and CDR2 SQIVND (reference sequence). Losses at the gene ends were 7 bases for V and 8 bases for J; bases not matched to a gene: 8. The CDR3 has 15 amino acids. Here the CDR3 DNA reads TGTGCCAGTACCCGACCGGGACAGGGGCATTCACCCCTCCACTTT. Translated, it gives CASTRPGQGHSPLHF.

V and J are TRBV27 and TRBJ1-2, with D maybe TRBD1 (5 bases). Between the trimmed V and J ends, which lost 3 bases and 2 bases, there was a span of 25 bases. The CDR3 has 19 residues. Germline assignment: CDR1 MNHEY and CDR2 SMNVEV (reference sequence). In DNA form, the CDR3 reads TGTGCCAGCAGTTTCTTGGGGACTCGTAGAATGGACCCGAACTATGGCTACACCTTC. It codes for CASSFLGTRRMDPNYGYTF.

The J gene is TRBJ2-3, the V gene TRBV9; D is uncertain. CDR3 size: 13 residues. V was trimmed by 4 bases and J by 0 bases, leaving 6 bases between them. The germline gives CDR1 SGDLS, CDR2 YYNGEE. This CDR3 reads CASSKGSTDTQYF. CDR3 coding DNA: TGTGCCAGCAGCAAGGGTAGCACAGATACGCAGTATTTT.

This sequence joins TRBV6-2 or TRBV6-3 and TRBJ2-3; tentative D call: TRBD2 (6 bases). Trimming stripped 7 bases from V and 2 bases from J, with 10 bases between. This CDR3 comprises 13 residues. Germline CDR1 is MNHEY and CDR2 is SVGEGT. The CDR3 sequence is CASTGTDTDTQYF. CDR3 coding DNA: TGTGCCAGCACCGGGACTGACACAGATACGCAGTATTTT.

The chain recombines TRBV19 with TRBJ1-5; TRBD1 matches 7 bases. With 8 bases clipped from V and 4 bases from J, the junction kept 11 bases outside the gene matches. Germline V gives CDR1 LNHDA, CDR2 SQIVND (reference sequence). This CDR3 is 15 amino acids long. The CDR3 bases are TGTGCCAGTCTTCCACAGGGGAGGACTAATCAGCCCCAGCATTTT. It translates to CASLPQGRTNQPQHF.

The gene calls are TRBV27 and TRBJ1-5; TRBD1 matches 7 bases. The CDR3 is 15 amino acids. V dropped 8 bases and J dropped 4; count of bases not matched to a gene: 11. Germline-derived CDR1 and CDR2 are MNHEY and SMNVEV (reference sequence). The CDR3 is CASASRQGLNQPQHF. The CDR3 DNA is TGTGCCAGCGCTTCACGACAGGGACTTAATCAGCCCCAGCATTTT.

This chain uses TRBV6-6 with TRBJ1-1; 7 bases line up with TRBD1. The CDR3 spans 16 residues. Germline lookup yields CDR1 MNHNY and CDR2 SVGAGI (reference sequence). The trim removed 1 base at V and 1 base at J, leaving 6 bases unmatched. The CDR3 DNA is TGTGCCAGCAGTTACTGGGGAAACAGGGGGAACACTGAAGCTTTCTTT. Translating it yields CASSYWGNRGNTEAFF.

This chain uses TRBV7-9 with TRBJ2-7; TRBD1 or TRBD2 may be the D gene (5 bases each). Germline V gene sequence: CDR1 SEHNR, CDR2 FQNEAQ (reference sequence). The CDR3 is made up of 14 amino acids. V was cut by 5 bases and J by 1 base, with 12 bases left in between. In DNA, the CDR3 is TGTGCCAGCAGCACCGGGACGAAATCCTACGAGCAGTACTTC. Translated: CASSTGTKSYEQYF.

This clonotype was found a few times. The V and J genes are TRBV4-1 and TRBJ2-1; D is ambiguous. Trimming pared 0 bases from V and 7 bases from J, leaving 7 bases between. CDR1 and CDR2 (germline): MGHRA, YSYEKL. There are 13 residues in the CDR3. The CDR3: CASSQDKLNEQFF. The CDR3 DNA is TGCGCCAGCAGCCAAGATAAGCTAAATGAGCAGTTCTTC.

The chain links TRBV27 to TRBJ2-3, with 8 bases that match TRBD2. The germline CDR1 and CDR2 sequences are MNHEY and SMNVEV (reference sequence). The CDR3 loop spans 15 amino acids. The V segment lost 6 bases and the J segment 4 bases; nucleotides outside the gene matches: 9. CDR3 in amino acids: CASRTPGGLPDTQYF. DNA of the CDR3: TGTGCCAGCAGGACACCGGGGGGGCTCCCAGATACGCAGTATTTT.

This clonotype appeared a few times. The CDR3 nucleotides are TGTGCCAGCAGACCTACAGGGGTTTCCTACAATGAGCAGTTCTTC. The encoded protein is CASRPTGVSYNEQFF. The V gene is TRBV12-3 or TRBV12-4, the J gene TRBJ2-1, with TRBD1 identical over 7 bases. The CDR3 runs 15 residues. V lost 6 bases and J lost 1; bases outside the gene matches: 6.

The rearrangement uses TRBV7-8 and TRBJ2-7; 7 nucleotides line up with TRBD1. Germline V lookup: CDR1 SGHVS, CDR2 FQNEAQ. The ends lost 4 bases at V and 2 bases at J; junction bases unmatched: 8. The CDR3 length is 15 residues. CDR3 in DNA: TGTGCCAGCAGCTCTCGACAGGGAAGGGCCTACGAGCAGTACGTC. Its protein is CASSSRQGRAYEQYV.

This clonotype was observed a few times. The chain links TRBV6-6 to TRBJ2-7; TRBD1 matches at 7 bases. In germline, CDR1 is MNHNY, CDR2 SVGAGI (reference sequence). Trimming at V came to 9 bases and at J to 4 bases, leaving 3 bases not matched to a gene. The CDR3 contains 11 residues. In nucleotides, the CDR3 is TGTGCCAGTCTACAGGGGTACGAGCAGTACGTC. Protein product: CASLQGYEQYV.

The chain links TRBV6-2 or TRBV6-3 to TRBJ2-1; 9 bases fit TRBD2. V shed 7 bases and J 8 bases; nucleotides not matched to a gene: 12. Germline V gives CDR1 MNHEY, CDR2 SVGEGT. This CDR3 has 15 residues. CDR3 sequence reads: CASTFSRGGLYEQFF. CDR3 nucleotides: TGTGCCAGCACCTTCTCGCGGGGGGGCCTTTATGAGCAGTTCTTC.

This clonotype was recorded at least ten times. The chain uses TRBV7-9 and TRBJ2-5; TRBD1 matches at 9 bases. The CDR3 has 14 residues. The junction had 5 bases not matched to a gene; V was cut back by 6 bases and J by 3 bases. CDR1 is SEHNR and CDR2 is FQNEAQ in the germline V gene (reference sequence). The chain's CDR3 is CASSPRTGEETQYF. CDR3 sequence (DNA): TGTGCCAGCAGTCCCCGGACAGGGGAAGAGACCCAGTACTTC.

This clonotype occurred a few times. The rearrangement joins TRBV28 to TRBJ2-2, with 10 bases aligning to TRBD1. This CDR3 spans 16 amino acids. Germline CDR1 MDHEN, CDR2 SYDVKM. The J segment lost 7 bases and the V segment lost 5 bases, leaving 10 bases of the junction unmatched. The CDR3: CASSHRDRGIGGELFF. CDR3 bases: TGTGCCAGCAGTCACCGGGACAGGGGAATAGGCGGGGAGCTGTTTTTT.

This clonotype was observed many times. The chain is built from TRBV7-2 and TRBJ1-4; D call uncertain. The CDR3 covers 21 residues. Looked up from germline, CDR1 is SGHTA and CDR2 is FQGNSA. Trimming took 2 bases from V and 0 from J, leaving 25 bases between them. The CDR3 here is CASSLIGAPTLDPATNEKLFF. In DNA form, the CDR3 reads TGTGCCAGCAGCTTAATTGGAGCACCGACACTTGACCCCGCAACTAATGAAAAACTGTTTTTT.

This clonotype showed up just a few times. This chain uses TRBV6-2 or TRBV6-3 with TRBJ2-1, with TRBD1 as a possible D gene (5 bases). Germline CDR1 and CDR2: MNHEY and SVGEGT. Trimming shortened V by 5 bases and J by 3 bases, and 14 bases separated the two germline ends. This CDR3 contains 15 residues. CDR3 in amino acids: CASSQLQGNYNEQFF. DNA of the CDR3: TGTGCCAGCAGTCAGTTGCAGGGAAACTACAATGAGCAGTTCTTC.

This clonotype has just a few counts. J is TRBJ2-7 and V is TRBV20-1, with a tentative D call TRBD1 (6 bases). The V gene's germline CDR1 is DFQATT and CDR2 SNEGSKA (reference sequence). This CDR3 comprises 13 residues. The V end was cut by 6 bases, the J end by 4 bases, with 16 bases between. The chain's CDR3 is CSARDTERYEQYV. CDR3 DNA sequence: TGCAGTGCAAGGGACACAGAAAGATACGAGCAGTACGTC.

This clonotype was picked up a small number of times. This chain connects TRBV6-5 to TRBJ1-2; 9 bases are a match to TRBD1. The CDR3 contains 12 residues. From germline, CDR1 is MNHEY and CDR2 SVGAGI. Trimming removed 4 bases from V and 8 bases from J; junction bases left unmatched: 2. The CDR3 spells CASSWDREGYTF. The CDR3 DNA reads TGTGCCAGCAGTTGGGACAGGGAAGGCTACACCTTC.

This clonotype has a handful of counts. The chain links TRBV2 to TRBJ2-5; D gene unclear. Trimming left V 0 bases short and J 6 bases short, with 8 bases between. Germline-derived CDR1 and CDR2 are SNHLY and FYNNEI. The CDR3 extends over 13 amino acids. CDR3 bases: TGTGCCAGCAGTGAAGCGCTAGGGAAGACCCAGTACTTC. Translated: CASSEALGKTQYF.

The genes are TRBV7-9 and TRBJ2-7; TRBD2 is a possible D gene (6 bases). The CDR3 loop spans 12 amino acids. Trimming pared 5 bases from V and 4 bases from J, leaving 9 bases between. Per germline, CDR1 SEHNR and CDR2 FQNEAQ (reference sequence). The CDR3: CASSAGRYEQYF. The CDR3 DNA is TGTGCCAGCAGCGCCGGGAGATACGAGCAGTACTTC.

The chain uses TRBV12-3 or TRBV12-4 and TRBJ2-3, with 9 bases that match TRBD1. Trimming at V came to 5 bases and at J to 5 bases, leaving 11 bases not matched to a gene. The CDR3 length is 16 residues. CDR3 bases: TGTGCCAGCAGTCCCCCCGGGGGGACAGGGAAAGATACGCAGTATTTT. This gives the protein CASSPPGGTGKDTQYF.